This T cell receptor beta chain was sequenced for a study of cytomegalovirus exposure and HLA in healthy donors. On this clone: The antigen is undetermined.

CDR1 and CDR2 from the germline V gene are ENHRY and SYGVKD. The V gene end was trimmed by 3 bases and the J gene end by 4 bases; junction bases not matched to a gene: 1. The CDR3 has 14 amino acids. General observations from the study: In vitro work confirmed that a few CMV-associated chains recognize CMV antigens. According to the study, 150 to 200 TCR beta chains were cytomegalovirus-associated. With high specificity and sensitivity, the classifier reportedly diagnosed cytomegalovirus status.

Profiling relied on immunoSEQ multiplex PCR, and the TCRdb table lists in-frame clones only, not all of them. The sample holds over 110,000 clones, around 90% seen once. The origin of this receptor is a man aged 18 to 35 in good health and CMV-seropositive. The sequenced material came from PBMCs. This chain links TRBV10-3 with TRBJ2-1; TRBD1 agrees at 9 bases. The CDR3 protein is CAISDGTGYNEQFF. The CDR3 region has the DNA TGTGCCATCAGTGACGGGACAGGGTACAATGAGCAGTTCTTC.